The 21 T cell receptor beta chains listed next were all sequenced from one sample in a study of patients and donors after allogeneic stem cell transplantation. TCRdb re-derived calls from the RT-PCR reads in MiXCR, one entry per CDR3 protein. The sample shows roughly 960,000 distinct CDR3 sequences, under 20% of them seen only once. Sequenced input: blood, either unsorted or a sorted T cell fraction (not recorded which). The receptors here all came from a human donor who was either an allogeneic HSCT recipient or a stem cell or donor lymphocyte infusion donor (not recorded which). It is not recorded whose cells these are; they may come from a transplant donor.

V is TRBV7-9 and J is TRBJ1-3; D gene unclear. This CDR3 comprises 15 residues. The V gene lost 5 bases and the J gene lost 7 bases, with 18 bases spanning the gap. Germline values: CDR1 SEHNR, CDR2 FQNEAQ (reference sequence). In DNA, the CDR3 is TGTGCCAGCAGCCAAGCAGACACTCGCAGGAACACCATATATTTT. Translating it yields CASSQADTRRNTIYF.

This chain uses TRBV4-1 with TRBJ1-4; no definite D call. The V end lost 0 bases, the J end lost 4 bases, and 12 bases lay between the germline ends. Germline loops: CDR1 MGHRA, CDR2 YSYEKL. The CDR3 contains 16 residues. Written as DNA, the CDR3 is TGCGCCAGCAGCCAAGAGAATTGGGGAGGTAATGAAAAACTGTTTTTT. This translates into CASSQENWGGNEKLFF.

This clonotype was counted a few times. The rearrangement uses TRBV24-1 and TRBJ2-1; TRBD2 matches at 8 bases. The CDR3 runs 13 residues. Looked up from germline, CDR1 is KGHDR and CDR2 is SFDVKD. V lost 5 bases, J lost 10 bases, and 6 bases stayed unmatched. This chain's CDR3 is CATSGTSPLEQFF. The CDR3 nucleotides are TGTGCCACCAGTGGGACTAGCCCTCTGGAGCAGTTCTTC.

The chain employs TRBV4-3 and TRBJ2-2; 11 positions agree with TRBD2. The CDR3 contains 17 residues. V was clipped by 1 base and J by 5 bases; unmatched bases: 6. CDR1 and CDR2 (germline): LGHNA, YSLEER. CDR3 residues: CASSQGSSGGGTGELFF. The CDR3 nucleotides are TGCGCCAGCAGCCAAGGGAGTAGCGGGGGGGGAACCGGGGAGCTGTTTTTT.

This clonotype was picked up a small number of times. The chain uses TRBV4-1 and TRBJ1-5; 8 bases match TRBD1. Germline-derived CDR1 and CDR2 are MGHRA and YSYEKL. Trimming removed 0 bases from V and 0 bases from J; junction bases left unmatched: 13. This CDR3 has 20 residues. The CDR3 DNA follows: TGCGCCAGCAGCCAAGATCCAAACCTCGGACAGGGTTATAGCAATCAGCCCCAGCATTTT. Its translation: CASSQDPNLGQGYSNQPQHF.

A few counts support this clonotype. The chain uses TRBV9 and TRBJ2-7; D may be TRBD1 (5 bases). Trimming took 3 bases from V and 1 from J, leaving 14 bases between them. The CDR3 is 15 amino acids. Looked up from germline, CDR1 is SGDLS and CDR2 is YYNGEE. The CDR3 DNA reads TGTGCCAGCAGCGCGACAAGGGGTGGTTCCTACGAGCAGTACTTC. Translation: CASSATRGGSYEQYF.

The sample holds a few counts of this clonotype. The rearrangement links TRBV30 to TRBJ2-7; 8 bases line up with TRBD2. Germline lookup yields CDR1 GTSNPN and CDR2 SVGIG (reference sequence). The J segment lost 5 bases and the V segment lost 0 bases, leaving 9 bases of the junction unmatched. CDR3 length: 15 amino acids. The CDR3 DNA reads as TGTGCCTGGAGTGTACTGTCCAGCGGGAGACACGAGCAGTACTTC. Its protein is CAWSVLSSGRHEQYF.

The rearrangement joins TRBV12-3 or TRBV12-4 to TRBJ2-7, with 12 positions matching TRBD1. Germline trimming cut 2 bases from V and 6 bases from J; bases unmatched to any gene: 14. The CDR3 spans 18 residues. CDR3 sequence reads: CASSLISWVGTGGGEQYF. In DNA form, the CDR3 reads TGTGCCAGCAGTTTAATTTCATGGGTCGGGACAGGGGGCGGCGAGCAGTACTTC.

This chain connects TRBV12-3 or TRBV12-4 to TRBJ2-3, with D unclear. Trimming took off 3 bases at V and 3 bases at J, with 25 bases between the two ends. This CDR3 comprises 19 residues. CDR3 DNA: TGTGCCAGCAGTTTGAATATGGTAAGGCGGACCGATGAGACAGATACGCAGTATTTT. Translation: CASSLNMVRRTDETDTQYF.

This clonotype was observed at least ten times. The gene calls are TRBV12-3 or TRBV12-4 and TRBJ2-2; unclear D gene. The V end was cut by 0 bases, the J end by 3 bases, with 17 bases between. The CDR3 extends over 18 amino acids. The CDR3 reads CASSLAGRVVEHTGELFF. CDR3 in DNA: TGTGCCAGCAGTTTAGCCGGCCGGGTTGTTGAACACACCGGGGAGCTGTTTTTT.

The CDR3, as DNA: TGCGCCAGCAGCTTGGCCAACAGGATGAACACTGAAGCTTTCTTT. It translates to CASSLANRMNTEAFF. The V gene is TRBV5-1, the J gene TRBJ1-1; tentatively, D is TRBD1 (5 bases). V dropped 0 bases and J dropped 0 bases, with 9 bases sitting between them. Looked up from germline, CDR1 is SGHRS and CDR2 is YFSETQ. The CDR3 spans 15 residues.

This clonotype was recorded a few times. As DNA, the CDR3 is TGCAGTGCTAGAGAGACAGTCTATGGCTACACCTTC. Translated, it gives CSARETVYGYTF. The V and J genes are TRBV20-1 and TRBJ1-2, with D possibly matching TRBD1 (5 bases). Between the trimmed V and J ends, which lost 0 bases and 4 bases, there was a span of 6 bases. From germline, CDR1 is DFQATT and CDR2 SNEGSKA (reference sequence). The CDR3 loop spans 12 amino acids.

The gene calls are TRBV9 and TRBJ2-2; 10 bases match TRBD1. Germline V CDR1 and CDR2: SGDLS, YYNGEE. Trimming cost V 6 bases and J 5 bases; bases outside gene matches: 10. The CDR3 runs 16 residues. The DNA for the CDR3 is TGTGCCAGCAACTCCGGGACAGGGGTTGTAACCGGGGAGCTGTTTTTT. Its protein product is CASNSGTGVVTGELFF. Using reference TRBV9 and TRBJ2-2 for the parts outside the CDR3, the full variable domain is DSGVTQTPKHLITATGQRVTLRCSPRSGDLSVYWYQQSLDQGLQFLIQYYNGEERAKGNILERFSAQQFPDLHSELNLSSLELGDSALYFCASNSGTGVVTGELFFGEGSRLTVL.

This chain links TRBV5-1 with TRBJ2-3; D remains unclear. Trimming removed 2 bases from V and 4 bases from J, with 11 bases in between. This CDR3 region has 14 residues. Germline assignment: CDR1 SGHRS and CDR2 YFSETQ. CDR3: CASSFQGLPDTQYF. CDR3 coding DNA: TGCGCCAGCAGCTTTCAAGGGTTACCAGATACGCAGTATTTT.

This sequence joins TRBV10-3 and TRBJ1-3; tentative D call: TRBD1 (6 bases). Germline V lookup: CDR1 ENHRY, CDR2 SYGVKD. The CDR3 runs to 14 residues. The V and J ends lost 7 bases and 2 bases respectively, with 12 bases between them. The CDR3 DNA reads as TGTGCCATCAAATTAGGGGGTACTGGAAACACCATATATTTT. Protein sequence: CAIKLGGTGNTIYF.

This clonotype was detected a few times. The DNA for the CDR3 is TGTGCCAGCAGCCTCGGAGGGCGTATTCAGTACTTC. It is translated as CASSLGGRIQYF. V is TRBV7-2 and J is TRBJ2-4; D is possibly TRBD2 (6 bases). Germline CDR1 and CDR2: SGHTA and FQGNSA. V gave up 5 bases and J gave up 10 bases, with 12 bases separating them. CDR3 length: 12 amino acids.

This clonotype was counted a few times. The gene calls are TRBV12-3 or TRBV12-4 and TRBJ2-2; D not certain. The CDR3 runs 13 residues. V was shortened by 4 bases and J by 4 bases, with 7 bases between the two germline ends. The CDR3 DNA reads TGTGCCAGCAGTTCTTGGCTCACCGGGGAGCTGTTTTTT. Amino acid sequence: CASSSWLTGELFF.

The J gene is TRBJ2-2, the V gene TRBV5-1; D gene unclear. The length of the CDR3 is 13 residues. Trimming stripped 4 bases from V and 7 bases from J, with 11 bases between. The germline CDR1 and CDR2 sequences are SGHRS and YFSETQ. The CDR3 loop is CASSRGKIGELFF. The CDR3 DNA reads as TGCGCCAGCAGCCGCGGCAAGATCGGGGAGCTGTTTTTT.

This clonotype appeared a few times. The chain links TRBV6-5 to TRBJ1-1, with D possibly being TRBD1 (5 bases). There are 14 residues in the CDR3. Trimming removed 4 bases from V and 6 bases from J, with 15 bases in between. The germline V gene has CDR1 MNHEY and CDR2 SVGAGI. CDR3 DNA sequence: TGTGCCAGCAGTTTTTCCGGGTTAGGGGCTGAAGCTTTCTTT. It translates to CASSFSGLGAEAFF.

This clonotype was found a few times. The V gene is TRBV12-3 or TRBV12-4, the J gene TRBJ1-1; tentatively, D is TRBD1 (6 bases). CDR3 length equals 14 residues. V was clipped by 3 bases and J by 7 bases, with 15 bases between them. The CDR3 sequence: CASSFPAGAGEAFF. CDR3 nucleotides: TGTGCCAGCAGTTTCCCCGCGGGGGCAGGTGAAGCTTTCTTT.

The chain uses TRBV12-3 or TRBV12-4 and TRBJ1-6; the match to TRBD1 covers 7 bases. With 3 bases clipped from V and 10 bases from J, the junction kept 6 bases outside the gene matches. The length of the CDR3 is 14 residues. CDR3 loop: CASSFPNRGSPLHF. The DNA for the CDR3 is TGTGCCAGCAGTTTCCCGAACAGGGGATCACCCCTCCACTTT.